This is a list of T cell receptor beta chains from one sample in a study of STAT5B mutations in CD4+ large granular lymphocyte leukemia. Libraries were prepared by immunoSEQ multiplex PCR; TCRdb keeps only in-frame clonotypes and omits some of them. The table has under 35,000 clones, around 80% seen once. Sequenced: CD4+ T cells from blood buffy coats. These receptors all come from a human donor in good health. CDR3s include the opening cysteine and the closing phenylalanine or tryptophan. The D gene is left open where the match is weak. Size is omitted from some rows. Given values are once, few, many or a class for expanded clones.

TRBV19,.,.,TRBJ2-1,CASRLAGRQFF,TGTGCCAGTAGGTTGGCCGGGAGGCAGTTCTTC
TRBV5-1,.,.,TRBJ2-5,CASSFTAAETQYF,TGCGCCAGCAGCTTTACAGCCGCGGAGACCCAGTACTTC
TRBV29-1,.,TRBD2,TRBJ2-1,CSGGLAGGSYNEQFF,TGCAGCGGTGGACTAGCGGGAGGCTCCTACAATGAGCAGTTCTTC
TRBV7-2,.,.,TRBJ1-6,CASSQRINSPLHF,TGTGCCAGCAGCCAACGGATCAATTCACCCCTCCACTTT
TRBV7-3,.,.,TRBJ2-6,CASSKEGSSGANVLTF,TGTGCCAGCAGCAAAGAGGGTTCCTCTGGGGCCAACGTCCTGACTTTC
TRBV7-9,.,.,TRBJ2-1,CASSLLGITYNEQFF,TGTGCCAGCAGCTTGCTTGGCATCACCTACAATGAGCAGTTCTTC
TRBV19,.,TRBD2,TRBJ2-5,CASSIDRGGTKTQYF,TGTGCCAGTAGTATAGATCGGGGGGGCACGAAGACCCAGTACTTC
TRBV27,.,TRBD1,TRBJ1-1,CASSSRTGGNTEAFF,TGTGCCAGCAGTTCCCGGACAGGGGGGAACACTGAAGCTTTCTTT
TRBV11-3,once,.,TRBJ2-1,CASSTSSYNEQFF,TGTGCCAGCAGCACGAGCTCCTACAATGAGCAGTTCTTC
TRBV30,.,.,TRBJ1-5,CAWGRQVVNQPQHF,TGTGCCTGGGGACGACAGGTAGTAAATCAGCCCCAGCATTTT
TRBV10-3,few,.,TRBJ1-6,CAISEVRGGSPLHF,TGTGCCATCAGTGAAGTCAGGGGCGGGTCACCCCTCCACTTT
TRBV7-5,.,.,TRBJ1-1,CARSGRTVKNTEAFF,TGTGCCAGAAGCGGTCGGACAGTTAAGAACACTGAAGCTTTCTTT
TRBV7-6,.,TRBD1,TRBJ1-3,CASSLATGGFSGNTIYF,TGTGCCAGCAGCTTAGCAACAGGGGGTTTCTCTGGAAACACCATATATTTT
TRBV5-4,.,.,TRBJ2-1,CASSLGGELNEQFF,TGTGCCAGCAGCTTGGGTGGGGAGTTGAATGAGCAGTTCTTC
TRBV25-1,.,TRBD1,TRBJ2-7,CATRETGVREQYF,TGTGCAACGAGGGAGACAGGGGTTAGGGAGCAGTACTTC
TRBV25-1,.,.,TRBJ1-4,CASGVGTGRYEKLFF,TGTGCCAGCGGGGTCGGCACAGGGCGGTATGAAAAACTGTTTTTT